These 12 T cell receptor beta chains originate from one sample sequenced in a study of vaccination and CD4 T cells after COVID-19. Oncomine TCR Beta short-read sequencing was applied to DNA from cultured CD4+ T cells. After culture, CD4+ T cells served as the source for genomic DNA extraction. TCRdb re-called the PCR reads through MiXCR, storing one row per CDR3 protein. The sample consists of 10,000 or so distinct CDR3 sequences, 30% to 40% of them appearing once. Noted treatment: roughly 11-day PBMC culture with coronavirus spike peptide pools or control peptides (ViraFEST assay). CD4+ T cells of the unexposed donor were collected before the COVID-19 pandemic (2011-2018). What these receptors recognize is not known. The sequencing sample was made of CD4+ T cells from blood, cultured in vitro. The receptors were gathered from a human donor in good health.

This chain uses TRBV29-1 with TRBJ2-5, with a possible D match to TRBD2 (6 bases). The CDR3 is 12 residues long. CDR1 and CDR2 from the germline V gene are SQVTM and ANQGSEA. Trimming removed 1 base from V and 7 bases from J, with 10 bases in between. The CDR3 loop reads CSVEGTAGTQYF. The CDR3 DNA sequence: TGCAGCGTTGAAGGAACAGCGGGGACCCAGTACTTC.

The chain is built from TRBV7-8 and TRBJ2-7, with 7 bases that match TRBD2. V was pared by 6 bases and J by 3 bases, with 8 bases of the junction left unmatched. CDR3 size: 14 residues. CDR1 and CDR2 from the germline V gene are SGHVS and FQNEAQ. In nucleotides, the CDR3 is TGTGCCAGCAGGCCAAGACTAGCAGTCTACGAGCAGTACTTC. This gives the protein CASRPRLAVYEQYF.

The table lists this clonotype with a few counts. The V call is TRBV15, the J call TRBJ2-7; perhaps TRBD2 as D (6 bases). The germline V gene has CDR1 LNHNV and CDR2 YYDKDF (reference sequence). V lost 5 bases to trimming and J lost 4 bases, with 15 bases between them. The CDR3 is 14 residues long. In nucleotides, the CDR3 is TGTGCCACCAGCCTGGAGGGAAGGGTATACGAGCAGTACTTC. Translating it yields CATSLEGRVYEQYF.

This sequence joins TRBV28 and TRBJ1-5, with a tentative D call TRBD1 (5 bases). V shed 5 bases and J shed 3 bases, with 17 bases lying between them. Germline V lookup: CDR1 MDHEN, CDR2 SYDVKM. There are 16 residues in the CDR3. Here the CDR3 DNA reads TGTGCCAGCAGTCCTCATGGAAGGGGTGCCAATCAGCCCCAGCATTTT. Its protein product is CASSPHGRGANQPQHF. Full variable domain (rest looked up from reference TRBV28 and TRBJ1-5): DVKVTQSSRYLVKRTGEKVFLECVQDMDHENMFWYRQDPGLGLRLIYFSYDVKMKEKGDIPEGYSVSREKKERFSLILESASTNQTSMYLCASSPHGRGANQPQHFGDGTRLSIL.

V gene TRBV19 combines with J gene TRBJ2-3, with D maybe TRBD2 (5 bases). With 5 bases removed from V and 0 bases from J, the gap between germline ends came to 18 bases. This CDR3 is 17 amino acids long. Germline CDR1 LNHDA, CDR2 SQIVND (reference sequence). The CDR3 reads CASSRSSSRSSTDTQYF. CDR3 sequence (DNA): TGTGCCAGTAGTCGGAGTTCTAGCAGAAGCAGCACAGATACGCAGTATTTT.

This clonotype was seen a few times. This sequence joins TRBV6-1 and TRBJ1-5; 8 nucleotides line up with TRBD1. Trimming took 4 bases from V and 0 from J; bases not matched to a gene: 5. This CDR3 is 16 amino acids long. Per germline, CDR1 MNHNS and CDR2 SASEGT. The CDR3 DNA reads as TGTGCCAGCAGTGGGACAGGGCTTTATAGCAATCAGCCCCAGCATTTT. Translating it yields CASSGTGLYSNQPQHF.

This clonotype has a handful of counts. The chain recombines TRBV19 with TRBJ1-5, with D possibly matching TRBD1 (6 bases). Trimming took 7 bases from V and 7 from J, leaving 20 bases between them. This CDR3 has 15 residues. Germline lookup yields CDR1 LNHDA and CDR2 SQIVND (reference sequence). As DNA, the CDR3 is TGTGCCAGTACCCCGGGCCAGGGGATGGGGCAGCCCCAGCATTTT. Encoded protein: CASTPGQGMGQPQHF.

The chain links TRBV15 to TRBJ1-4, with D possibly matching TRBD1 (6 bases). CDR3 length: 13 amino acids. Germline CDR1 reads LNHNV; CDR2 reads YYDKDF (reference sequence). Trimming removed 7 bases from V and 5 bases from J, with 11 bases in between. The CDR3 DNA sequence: TGTGCCACCACTAGGGGGGTCAATGAAAAACTGTTTTTT. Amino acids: CATTRGVNEKLFF.

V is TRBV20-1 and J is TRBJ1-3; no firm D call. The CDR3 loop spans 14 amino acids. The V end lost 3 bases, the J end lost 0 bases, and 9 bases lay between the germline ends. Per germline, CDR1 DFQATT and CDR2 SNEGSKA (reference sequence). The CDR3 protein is CSASDGDSGNTIYF. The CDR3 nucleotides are TGCAGTGCTAGTGACGGGGACTCTGGAAACACCATATATTTT.

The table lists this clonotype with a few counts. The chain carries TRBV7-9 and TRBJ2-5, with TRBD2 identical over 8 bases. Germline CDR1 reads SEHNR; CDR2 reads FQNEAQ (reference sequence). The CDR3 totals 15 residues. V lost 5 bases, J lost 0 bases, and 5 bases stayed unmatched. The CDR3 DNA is TGTGCCAGCAGCCCTTATAGCGGGAACCAAGAGACCCAGTACTTC. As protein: CASSPYSGNQETQYF.

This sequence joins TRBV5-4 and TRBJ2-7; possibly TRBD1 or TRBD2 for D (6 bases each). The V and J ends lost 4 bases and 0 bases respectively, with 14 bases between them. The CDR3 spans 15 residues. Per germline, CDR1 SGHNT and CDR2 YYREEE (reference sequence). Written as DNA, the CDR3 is TGTGCCAGCAGCGGGGGCAGGGGACTCTCCTACGAGCAGTACTTC. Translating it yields CASSGGRGLSYEQYF.

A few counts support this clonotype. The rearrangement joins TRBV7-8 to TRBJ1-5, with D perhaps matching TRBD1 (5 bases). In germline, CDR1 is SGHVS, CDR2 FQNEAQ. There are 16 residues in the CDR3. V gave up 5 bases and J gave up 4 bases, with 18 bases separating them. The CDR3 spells CASSVTTGTLNQPQHF. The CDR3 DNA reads TGTGCCAGCAGCGTTACAACCGGGACTTTAAATCAGCCCCAGCATTTT.